This T cell receptor (beta chain) originates from a study of cytomegalovirus exposure and HLA in healthy donors. CDR3 length: 14 residues. V was pared by 3 bases and J by 7 bases, with 15 bases between. Germline V gene sequence: CDR1 MNHEY, CDR2 SMNVEV (reference sequence). Both 60 Vbeta primers and 13 Jbeta primers went into the PCR. Methods used by the authors: Unique TCR beta chains totaled 65 million to 95 million in a later count, with roughly 11 million of them shared. Sequencing used immunoSEQ multiplex PCR; TCRdb keeps in-frame clones, though not all of them. V and J calls plus clone size are reproduced from that table; the DNA served to infer D and trimming. Among around 190,000 clones listed, approximately 85% were seen once.

This TCR came from a woman in her forties or fifties in good health and CMV-seronegative. Sequenced sample: PBMCs. The V gene is TRBV27, the J gene TRBJ1-2; a possible D gene is TRBD1 (5 bases). The CDR3 sequence is CASSLGRVPLGYTF. The DNA of the CDR3 is TGTGCCAGCAGTTTGGGCAGGGTCCCCCTTGGCTACACCTTC.